This TCR beta chain was captured by sequencing in a study of blood T cell repertoires in COVID-19. Study-level background: Acute and convalescent COVID-19 specimens originated in the United States, Italy and Spain.

Only in-frame clones appear in the TCRdb table, and some are missing; sequencing was by immunoSEQ multiplex PCR. The table lists 220,000 or so clones, about 85% of them singletons. Germline lookup yields CDR1 SGHRS and CDR2 YFSETQ. The CDR3 sequence is 15 residues long. V shed 2 bases and J shed 5 bases, with 15 bases lying between them. The sequence was obtained from a man between 45 and 60 years old who had recovered from COVID-19. The sequencing input was peripheral blood. This rearrangement joins TRBV5-1 to TRBJ2-3; a possible D gene is TRBD2 (6 bases). CDR3: CASSFGTVPKDTQYF. The CDR3 DNA follows: TGCGCCAGCAGCTTCGGGACTGTTCCTAAAGATACGCAGTATTTT.